This T cell receptor beta chain emerged from a study of blood T cell repertoires in COVID-19. Study as a whole: From the United States, Italy and Spain came samples of acute and convalescent COVID-19. The analysed material was cDNA or gDNA that came from T cells, B-cell-depleted T cells, or PBMCs.

This CDR3 spans 15 amino acids. Germline assignment: CDR1 MNHEY and CDR2 SVGEGT. The V end lost 4 bases, the J end lost 3 bases, and 16 bases lay between the germline ends. In the authors' methods: Quantification of nucleated cells was approximated via reference gene primer amplification. Method: immunoSEQ multiplex PCR; TCRdb's copy keeps in-frame clones and lacks some. The V and J calls and clone size are taken from that table; D and trimming were inferred from the DNA. The top ten hold more than 0.55% of the sample, which has 200,000 to 300,000 clones, 88% seen once. The TCR originated in a human donor in a cohort sampled during active COVID-19. Sequenced input: peripheral blood. The chain employs TRBV6-2 or TRBV6-3 and TRBJ2-7, with TRBD2 as a possible D gene (5 bases). The CDR3: CASSSPGRARYEQYF. In nucleotides, the CDR3 is TGTGCCAGCAGTTCTCCGGGAAGGGCACGCTACGAGCAGTACTTC.